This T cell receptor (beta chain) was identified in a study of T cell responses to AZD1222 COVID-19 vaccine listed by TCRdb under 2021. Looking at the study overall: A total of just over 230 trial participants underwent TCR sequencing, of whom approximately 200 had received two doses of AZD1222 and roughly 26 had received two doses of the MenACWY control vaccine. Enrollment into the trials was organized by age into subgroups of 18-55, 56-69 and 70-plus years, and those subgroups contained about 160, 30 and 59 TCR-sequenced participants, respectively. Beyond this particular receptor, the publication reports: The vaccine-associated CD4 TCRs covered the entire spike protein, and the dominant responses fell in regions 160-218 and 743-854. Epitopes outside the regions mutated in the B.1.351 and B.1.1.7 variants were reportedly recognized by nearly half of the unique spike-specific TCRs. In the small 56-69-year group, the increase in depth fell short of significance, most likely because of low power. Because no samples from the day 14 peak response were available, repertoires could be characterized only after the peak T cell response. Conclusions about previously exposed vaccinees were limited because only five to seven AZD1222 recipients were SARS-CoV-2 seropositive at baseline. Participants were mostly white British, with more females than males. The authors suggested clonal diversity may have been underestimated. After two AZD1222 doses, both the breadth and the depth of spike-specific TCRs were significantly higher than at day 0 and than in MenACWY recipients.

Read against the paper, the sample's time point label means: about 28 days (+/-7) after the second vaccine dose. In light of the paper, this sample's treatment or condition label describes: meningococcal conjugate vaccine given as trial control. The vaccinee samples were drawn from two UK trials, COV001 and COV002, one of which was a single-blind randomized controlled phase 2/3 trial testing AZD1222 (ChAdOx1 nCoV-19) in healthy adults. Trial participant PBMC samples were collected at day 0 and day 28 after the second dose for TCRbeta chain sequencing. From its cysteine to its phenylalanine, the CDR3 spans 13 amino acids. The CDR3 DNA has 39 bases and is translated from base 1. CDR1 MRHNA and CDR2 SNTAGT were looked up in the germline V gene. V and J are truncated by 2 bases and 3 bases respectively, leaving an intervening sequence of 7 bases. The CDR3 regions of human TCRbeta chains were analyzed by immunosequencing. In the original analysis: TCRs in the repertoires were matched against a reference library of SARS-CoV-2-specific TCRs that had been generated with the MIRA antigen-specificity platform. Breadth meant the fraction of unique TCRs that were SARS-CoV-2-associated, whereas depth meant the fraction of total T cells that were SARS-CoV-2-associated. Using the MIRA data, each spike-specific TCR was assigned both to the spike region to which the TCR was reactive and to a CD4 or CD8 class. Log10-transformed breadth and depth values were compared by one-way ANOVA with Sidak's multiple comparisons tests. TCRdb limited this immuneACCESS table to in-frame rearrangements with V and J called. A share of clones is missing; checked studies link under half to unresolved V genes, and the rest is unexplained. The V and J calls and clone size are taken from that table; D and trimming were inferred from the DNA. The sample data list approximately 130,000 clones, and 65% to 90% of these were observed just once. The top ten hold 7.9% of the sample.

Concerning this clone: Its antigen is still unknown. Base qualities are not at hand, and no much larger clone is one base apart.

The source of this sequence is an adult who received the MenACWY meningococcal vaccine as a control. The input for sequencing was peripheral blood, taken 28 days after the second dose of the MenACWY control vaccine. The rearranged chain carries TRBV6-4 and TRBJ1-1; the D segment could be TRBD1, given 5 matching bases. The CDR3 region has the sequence CASSDRQYTEAFF. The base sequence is TGTGCCAGCAGTGACAGACAGTACACTGAAGCTTTCTTT.